The rows below give T cell receptor beta chains drawn from one sample of a study of PD-1 blockade in classical Hodgkin lymphoma. Sequenced by immunoSEQ multiplex PCR; TCRdb stores in-frame clones only, minus some. The sample lists 6,000 to 8,500 clones, 60% to 85% occurring once. The sequencing used peripheral blood mononuclear cells (PBMCs), collected before the second cycle of nivolumab. Receptors originate from a human donor with classical Hodgkin lymphoma. Both conserved end residues are part of each CDR3. The D gene is left open where the match is weak. Size values are once, few and many counts, or a class for expanded clones, and some rows have none.

clone_size: .; d_call: .; j_call: TRBJ1-1; v_call: TRBV19; cdr3_aa: CASSIDAFLRGAQSLDTEAFF; cdr3_nt: TGTGCCAGTAGTATAGATGCGTTTTTACGGGGGGCGCAATCTTTGGACACTGAAGCTTTCTTT
clone_size: .; d_call: TRBD1; j_call: TRBJ2-1; v_call: TRBV28; cdr3_aa: CASSLWGRGREQFF; cdr3_nt: TGTGCCAGCAGTTTATGGGGCAGGGGGCGCGAGCAGTTCTTC
clone_size: few; d_call: .; j_call: TRBJ1-1; v_call: TRBV7-2; cdr3_aa: CASSLGGEYTEAFF; cdr3_nt: TGTGCCAGCAGCTTAGGGGGAGAATACACTGAAGCTTTCTTT
clone_size: .; d_call: TRBD2; j_call: TRBJ2-7; v_call: TRBV4-3; cdr3_aa: CASSHSSGGIPYEQYF; cdr3_nt: TGCGCCAGCAGCCACTCATCCGGGGGGATCCCCTACGAGCAGTACTTC
clone_size: few; d_call: TRBD2; j_call: TRBJ2-5; v_call: TRBV28; cdr3_aa: CASSFSGLAVYQETQYF; cdr3_nt: TGTGCCAGCAGTTTCTCCGGACTAGCGGTGTACCAAGAGACCCAGTACTTC
clone_size: .; d_call: .; j_call: TRBJ2-7; v_call: TRBV6-5; cdr3_aa: CASSLMEGVEQYF; cdr3_nt: TGTGCCAGCAGTCTAATGGAGGGAGTCGAGCAGTACTTC
clone_size: few; d_call: TRBD2; j_call: TRBJ2-5; v_call: TRBV11-2; cdr3_aa: CASSTGWEGQETQYF; cdr3_nt: TGTGCCAGCAGCACGGGATGGGAGGGCCAAGAGACCCAGTACTTC
clone_size: .; d_call: TRBD2; j_call: TRBJ2-1; v_call: TRBV4-2; cdr3_aa: CASSQVSGGLNEQFF; cdr3_nt: TGTGCCAGCAGCCAAGTTAGCGGGGGGCTCAATGAGCAGTTCTTC
clone_size: .; d_call: .; j_call: TRBJ2-1; v_call: TRBV15; cdr3_aa: CATSRDIGSSYNEQFF; cdr3_nt: TGTGCCACCAGCAGAGATATCGGTAGCTCCTACAATGAGCAGTTCTTC
clone_size: .; d_call: TRBD1; j_call: TRBJ1-5; v_call: TRBV27; cdr3_aa: CASSRDRGIGQPQHF; cdr3_nt: TGTGCCAGCAGTCGAGACAGGGGAATCGGTCAGCCCCAGCATTTT
clone_size: once; d_call: .; j_call: TRBJ2-1; v_call: TRBV7-2; cdr3_aa: CASSDFGRSSSGEQFF; cdr3_nt: TGTGCCAGCAGCGACTTCGGCCGCTCGTCGTCGGGAGAGCAGTTCTTC
clone_size: .; d_call: TRBD2; j_call: TRBJ2-5; v_call: TRBV18; cdr3_aa: CASSPGGDETQYF; cdr3_nt: TGTGCCAGCTCACCAGGGGGGGATGAGACCCAGTACTTC
clone_size: .; d_call: .; j_call: TRBJ1-2; v_call: TRBV29-1; cdr3_aa: CSVEEDEGVYGYTF; cdr3_nt: TGCAGCGTTGAAGAAGACGAGGGGGTATATGGCTACACCTTC
clone_size: .; d_call: TRBD2; j_call: TRBJ2-1; v_call: TRBV7-9; cdr3_aa: CASSYSGRTHYNEQFF; cdr3_nt: TGTGCCAGCAGCTATAGCGGGAGGACCCATTACAATGAGCAGTTCTTC
clone_size: .; d_call: .; j_call: TRBJ2-3; v_call: TRBV5-4; cdr3_aa: CASSLGRPRSSSTDTQYF; cdr3_nt: TGTGCCAGCAGCTTGGGAAGACCGAGATCTTCTAGCACAGATACGCAGTATTTT
clone_size: .; d_call: .; j_call: TRBJ2-6; v_call: TRBV18; cdr3_aa: CASSPQGTGYGANVLTF; cdr3_nt: TGTGCCAGCTCACCACAAGGAACAGGGTATGGGGCCAACGTCCTGACTTTC
clone_size: few; d_call: .; j_call: TRBJ1-2; v_call: TRBV15; cdr3_aa: CATSRENWVGYTF; cdr3_nt: TGTGCCACCAGCAGAGAAAATTGGGTAGGCTACACCTTC
clone_size: .; d_call: .; j_call: TRBJ2-5; v_call: TRBV5-4; cdr3_aa: CASSLDAETQYF; cdr3_nt: TGTGCCAGCAGCTTGGATGCGGAGACCCAGTACTTC
clone_size: .; d_call: TRBD1; j_call: TRBJ1-5; v_call: TRBV5-4; cdr3_aa: CASSDVRDRNQPQHF; cdr3_nt: TGTGCCAGCAGCGATGTCCGGGACAGAAATCAGCCCCAGCATTTT
clone_size: .; d_call: .; j_call: TRBJ2-7; v_call: TRBV9; cdr3_aa: CASSAGLRSSIYEQYF; cdr3_nt: TGTGCCAGCAGCGCGGGGCTAAGGAGTTCCATCTACGAGCAGTACTTC
clone_size: .; d_call: TRBD2; j_call: TRBJ2-5; v_call: TRBV7-2; cdr3_aa: CASSLEGGLGETQYF; cdr3_nt: TGTGCCAGCAGCTTAGAGGGGGGACTAGGAGAGACCCAGTACTTC
clone_size: .; d_call: TRBD2; j_call: TRBJ2-1; v_call: TRBV5-4; cdr3_aa: CASSRGREGYNEQFF; cdr3_nt: TGTGCCAGCAGCCGGGGGCGGGAGGGGTACAATGAGCAGTTCTTC
clone_size: .; d_call: TRBD2; j_call: TRBJ2-1; v_call: TRBV4-2; cdr3_aa: CASSRGREGYNEQFF; cdr3_nt: TGTGCCAGCAGCCGGGGGCGGGAGGGGTACAATGAGCAGTTCTTC
clone_size: .; d_call: .; j_call: TRBJ1-2; v_call: TRBV1; cdr3_aa: CTSSQVEGTFNYGYTF; cdr3_nt: TGCACCAGCAGCCAAGTCGAAGGGACCTTTAACTATGGCTACACCTTC
clone_size: .; d_call: .; j_call: TRBJ1-1; v_call: TRBV7-9; cdr3_aa: CASSLPPGAGGLAFF; cdr3_nt: TGTGCCAGCAGCCTGCCCCCAGGTGCGGGGGGGTTAGCTTTCTTT
clone_size: .; d_call: .; j_call: TRBJ2-2; v_call: TRBV4-2; cdr3_aa: CASSQARDKNTGELFF; cdr3_nt: TGTGCCAGCAGCCAAGCACGCGACAAGAACACCGGGGAGCTGTTTTTT
clone_size: .; d_call: TRBD1; j_call: TRBJ2-7; v_call: TRBV2; cdr3_aa: CASSEAGTGDRYEQYF; cdr3_nt: TGTGCCAGCAGTGAAGCCGGGACAGGGGATCGCTACGAGCAGTACTTC
clone_size: few; d_call: .; j_call: TRBJ1-5; v_call: TRBV28; cdr3_aa: CASSLRTSNQPQHF; cdr3_nt: TGTGCCAGCAGTTTAAGAACTAGCAATCAGCCCCAGCATTTT
clone_size: .; d_call: TRBD2; j_call: TRBJ2-7; v_call: TRBV27; cdr3_aa: CASSLSGGSKQYF; cdr3_nt: TGTGCCAGCAGTTTATCGGGAGGGTCCAAGCAGTACTTC
clone_size: .; d_call: .; j_call: TRBJ2-7; v_call: TRBV9; cdr3_aa: CASSGTRDGSYEQYF; cdr3_nt: TGTGCCAGCAGCGGGACGAGGGACGGCTCCTACGAGCAGTACTTC
clone_size: .; d_call: .; j_call: TRBJ2-4; v_call: TRBV19; cdr3_aa: CASGRDLLAKNIQYF; cdr3_nt: TGTGCCAGCGGTCGGGACTTGCTAGCCAAAAACATTCAGTACTTC
clone_size: .; d_call: .; j_call: TRBJ1-1; v_call: TRBV5-4; cdr3_aa: CASSLSRGTEAFF; cdr3_nt: TGTGCCAGCAGCTTGTCCAGGGGCACTGAAGCTTTCTTT
clone_size: once; d_call: .; j_call: TRBJ2-4; v_call: TRBV7-9; cdr3_aa: CASSLEVTAGAKNIQYF; cdr3_nt: TGTGCCAGCAGCTTAGAGGTCACAGCCGGAGCCAAAAACATTCAGTACTTC
clone_size: .; d_call: .; j_call: TRBJ2-7; v_call: TRBV19; cdr3_aa: CASSFRGNEQYF; cdr3_nt: TGTGCCAGTAGTTTTAGGGGGAACGAGCAGTACTTC
clone_size: .; d_call: TRBD1; j_call: TRBJ1-1; v_call: TRBV7-9; cdr3_aa: CASSLQGGEAFF; cdr3_nt: TGTGCCAGCAGTCTCCAGGGGGGTGAAGCTTTCTTT
clone_size: few; d_call: .; j_call: TRBJ2-5; v_call: TRBV2; cdr3_aa: CASSAGPSSETQYF; cdr3_nt: TGTGCCAGCAGCGCCGGACCGAGCAGTGAGACCCAGTACTTC
clone_size: few; d_call: .; j_call: TRBJ1-1; v_call: TRBV4-1; cdr3_aa: CASSQGHRNTEAFF; cdr3_nt: TGCGCCAGCAGCCAAGGACACAGGAACACTGAAGCTTTCTTT
clone_size: .; d_call: .; j_call: TRBJ1-5; v_call: TRBV6-5; cdr3_aa: CASSPTGMNQPQHF; cdr3_nt: TGTGCCAGCAGTCCAACAGGGATGAATCAGCCCCAGCATTTT
clone_size: .; d_call: .; j_call: TRBJ2-5; v_call: TRBV11-2; cdr3_aa: CASSLELRGEETQYF; cdr3_nt: TGTGCCAGCAGCTTAGAATTAAGGGGAGAAGAGACCCAGTACTTC
clone_size: .; d_call: .; j_call: TRBJ2-4; v_call: TRBV4-3; cdr3_aa: CASSQDTLGGEILNIQYF; cdr3_nt: TGCGCCAGCAGCCAAGACACTTTAGGGGGAGAGATCTTAAACATTCAGTACTTC